This T cell receptor (beta chain) was retrieved from a study of a mutant IDH1 vaccine in newly diagnosed glioma (dated by TCRdb to 2020 to 2022). Notes on the research overall: Patients received eight vaccinations in weeks 1, 3, 5, 7, 11, 15, 19 and 23, corresponding to visits V03 through V10. Of the 32 treated patients, about 60% were male and approximately 38% were female, and the mean age was 40.4 years. For exploratory analyses, longitudinal TCRB deep sequencing was carried out in approximately 25 treated patients wherever samples were available. Before enrollment, most patients had been given radiochemotherapy with temozolomide as standard therapy, while the rest had received either radiotherapy alone or temozolomide alone. Peripheral blood was drawn at six visits: V03 (baseline), V05, V07, V10, V12 and V13. Vaccination was initiated 4-6 weeks after radiotherapy alone, or concurrently with temozolomide cycles in the chemotherapy-containing groups. What the study reported, not specific to this receptor: Availability determined which PBMC samples were chosen for TCRB deep sequencing. According to the authors, sample limitations meant that analyses of patient blood samples could not be reproduced. Across multiple MHC alleles, vaccine-induced immune responses were seen in about 93% of patients. Changes in the top peripheral T cell clonotypes picked up by TCRB sequencing did not appear to be linked to pseudoprogression.

On this clone: The antigen it binds to is not known. Within one base of it there is no much larger clone, and no base qualities were kept.

The receptor library was made with the immunoSEQ multiplex PCR assay. Rearranged TCR beta chain sequences were amplified with the hsTCRB Kit following the manufacturer's protocol. Sequencing of TCRB libraries was carried out on an Illumina MiSeq. The study's processing was this. Demultiplexing, trimming and gene mapping were performed with the kit vendor's proprietary platform. TCRdb re-hosts the immuneACCESS table, in-frame sequences only. Its copies lack some clones; in the studies checked, an unresolved V gene accounts for under half of them, and the cause for the rest is not known. The V and J calls and the clone size are those of that table, but D and trimming were determined from the DNA. The table for this sample lists 30,000 to 45,000 clones; roughly 90% of them were counted only once. 2.6% of the sample goes to the ten largest clones. The time point label here, explained by the study, means: week 5, during vaccination. Every vaccine dose consisted of 300 ug of a 20-mer mutant IDH1 peptide in Montanide, administered subcutaneously together with topical imiquimod. The donors had newly diagnosed IDH1-mutant astrocytomas of WHO grade 3 or 4 that showed loss of nuclear ATRX. The samples were drawn from NOA16, a multicentre, single-arm, open-label phase I trial in Germany that tested a mutant IDH1 peptide vaccine in humans for the first time. Genomic DNA for TCRB sequencing was extracted from EDTA blood using the DNeasy Blood and Tissue Kit.

This sequence originates from a man aged 50 to 60 with glioma. The input for sequencing was PBMCs, taken from a glioma patient whose treatment included an IDH1 peptide vaccine.

For the CDR3, the sequence is CASSLGGTGITYEQYF. The DNA sequence follows: TGTGCCAGCAGCTTAGGGGGGACAGGGATAACCTACGAGCAGTACTTC. This chain joins TRBV7-9 to TRBJ2-7; 9 bases in the junction line up with TRBD1. Reading from cysteine to phenylalanine, the CDR3 counts 16 amino acids. CDR3 DNA only is kept here, 48 bases in frame from base 1. The germline V gene (reference sequence) supplies CDR1 SEHNR and CDR2 FQNEAQ. After removal of 1 base from V and 2 bases from J, the junction retains 6 bases not matched to a gene.